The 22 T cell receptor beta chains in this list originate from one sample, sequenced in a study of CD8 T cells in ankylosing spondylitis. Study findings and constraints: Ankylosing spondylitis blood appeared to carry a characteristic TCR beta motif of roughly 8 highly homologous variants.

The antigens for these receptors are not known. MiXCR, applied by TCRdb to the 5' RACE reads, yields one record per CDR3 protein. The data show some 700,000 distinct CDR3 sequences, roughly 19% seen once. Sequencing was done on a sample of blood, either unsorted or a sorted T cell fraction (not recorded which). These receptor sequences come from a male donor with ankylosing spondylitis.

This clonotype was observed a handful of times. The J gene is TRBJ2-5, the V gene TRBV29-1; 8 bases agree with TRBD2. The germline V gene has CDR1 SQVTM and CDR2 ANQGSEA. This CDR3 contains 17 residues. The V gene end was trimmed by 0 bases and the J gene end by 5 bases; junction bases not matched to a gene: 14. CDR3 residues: CSVEDPSSGLVAETQYF. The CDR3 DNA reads TGCAGCGTTGAAGATCCATCTTCGGGACTAGTTGCGGAGACCCAGTACTTC.

This chain's CDR3 is CATSDPRAGHEQYF. In DNA, the CDR3 is TGTGCCACCAGTGATCCCCGAGCCGGGCACGAGCAGTACTTC. The J gene is TRBJ2-7, the V gene TRBV24-1; D is unresolved. This CDR3 region has 14 residues. Trimming took 3 bases from V and 5 from J, leaving 13 bases between them. Looked up from germline, CDR1 is KGHDR and CDR2 is SFDVKD.

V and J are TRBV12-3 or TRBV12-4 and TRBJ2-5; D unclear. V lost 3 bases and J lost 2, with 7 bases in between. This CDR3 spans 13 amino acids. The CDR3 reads CASSLNWQETQYF. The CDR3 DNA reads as TGTGCCAGCAGTTTGAACTGGCAAGAGACCCAGTACTTC.

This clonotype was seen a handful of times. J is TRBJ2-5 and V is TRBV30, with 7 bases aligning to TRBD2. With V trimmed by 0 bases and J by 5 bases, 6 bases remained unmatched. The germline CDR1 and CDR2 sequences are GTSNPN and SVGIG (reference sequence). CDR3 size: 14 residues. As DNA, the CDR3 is TGTGCCTGGAGTGTGCGGACTAGTCCGGAGACCCAGTACTTC. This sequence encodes CAWSVRTSPETQYF.

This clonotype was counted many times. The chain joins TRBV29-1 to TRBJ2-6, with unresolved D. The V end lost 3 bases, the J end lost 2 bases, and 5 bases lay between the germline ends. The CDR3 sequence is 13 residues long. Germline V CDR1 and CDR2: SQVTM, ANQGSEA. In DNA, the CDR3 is TGCAGCGTTGAGGGTACTGGGGCCAACGTCCTGACTTTC. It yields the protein CSVEGTGANVLTF.

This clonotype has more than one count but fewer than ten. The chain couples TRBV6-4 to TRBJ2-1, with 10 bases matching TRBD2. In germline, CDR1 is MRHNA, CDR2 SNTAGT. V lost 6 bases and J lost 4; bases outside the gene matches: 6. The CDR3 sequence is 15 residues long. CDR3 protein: CASSSGRGMYNEQFF. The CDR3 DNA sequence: TGTGCCAGCAGCAGCGGGAGGGGCATGTACAATGAGCAGTTCTTC.

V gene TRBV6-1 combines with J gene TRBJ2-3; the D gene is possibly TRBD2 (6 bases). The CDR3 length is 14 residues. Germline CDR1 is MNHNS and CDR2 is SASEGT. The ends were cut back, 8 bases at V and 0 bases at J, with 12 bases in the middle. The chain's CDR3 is CASRWGTSTDTQYF. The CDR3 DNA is TGTGCCAGCCGTTGGGGGACTAGCACAGATACGCAGTATTTT.

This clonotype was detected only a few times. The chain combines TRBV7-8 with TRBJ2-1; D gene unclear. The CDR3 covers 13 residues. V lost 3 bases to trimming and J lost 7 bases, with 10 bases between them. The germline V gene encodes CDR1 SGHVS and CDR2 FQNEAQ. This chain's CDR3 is CASSFDIMNEQFF. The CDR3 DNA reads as TGTGCCAGCAGCTTTGACATAATGAATGAGCAGTTCTTC.

The DNA for the CDR3 is TGTGCCACCAGTCCCGGACAGGGAGTCCGTCCCCAGCATTTT. Its translation: CATSPGQGVRPQHF. This chain joins TRBV24-1 and TRBJ1-5; 8 nucleotides line up with TRBD1. V dropped 6 bases and J dropped 10; count of bases not matched to a gene: 10. The germline V gene has CDR1 KGHDR and CDR2 SFDVKD. There are 14 residues in the CDR3.

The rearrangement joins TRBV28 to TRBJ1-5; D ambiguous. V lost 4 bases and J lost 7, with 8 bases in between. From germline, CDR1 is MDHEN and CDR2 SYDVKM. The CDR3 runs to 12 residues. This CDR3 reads CASSSFEQPQHF. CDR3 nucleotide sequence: TGTGCCAGCAGTTCCTTCGAGCAGCCCCAGCATTTT.

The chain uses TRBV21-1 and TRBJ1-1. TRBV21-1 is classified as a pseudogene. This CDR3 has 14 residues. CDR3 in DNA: TGTGCCAGCAGCAAAGTCCCATCCAACACTGAAGCTTTCTTT. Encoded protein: CASSKVPSNTEAFF.

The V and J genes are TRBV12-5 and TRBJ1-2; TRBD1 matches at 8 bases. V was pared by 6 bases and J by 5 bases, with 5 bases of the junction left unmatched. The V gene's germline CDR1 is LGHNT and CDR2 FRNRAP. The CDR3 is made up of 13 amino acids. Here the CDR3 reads CASGLGQGYGYTF. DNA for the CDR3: TGTGCTAGTGGCCTCGGACAGGGTTATGGCTACACCTTC. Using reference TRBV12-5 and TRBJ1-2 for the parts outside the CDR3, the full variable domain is DARVTQTPRHKVTEMGQEVTMRCQPILGHNTVFWYRQTMMQGLELLAYFRNRAPLDDSGMPKDRFSAEMPDATLATLKIQPSEPRDSAVYFCASGLGQGYGYTFGSGTRLTVV.

CDR3 DNA sequence: TGCGCCAGCAGCTTGGTGGGGGCTAGCTCCTACAATGAGCAGTTCTTC. This translates into CASSLVGASSYNEQFF. The gene calls are TRBV5-1 and TRBJ2-1, with D possibly TRBD1 on 6 matching bases. This CDR3 region has 16 residues. V lost 0 bases and J lost 0, with 10 bases in between. Germline V gene lookup returns CDR1 SGHRS and CDR2 YFSETQ.

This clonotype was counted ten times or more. CDR3 coding DNA: TGTGCCAGCAGCCAAAAATGGACTAGCGGGTCGAACACCGGGGAGCTGTTTTTT. Amino acid sequence: CASSQKWTSGSNTGELFF. V and J are TRBV4-2 and TRBJ2-2; 11 positions agree with TRBD2. Per the germline V gene, CDR1 is LGHNA and CDR2 is YNFKEQ. The CDR3 sequence is 18 residues long. V was pared by 2 bases and J by 0 bases, with 5 bases of the junction left unmatched.

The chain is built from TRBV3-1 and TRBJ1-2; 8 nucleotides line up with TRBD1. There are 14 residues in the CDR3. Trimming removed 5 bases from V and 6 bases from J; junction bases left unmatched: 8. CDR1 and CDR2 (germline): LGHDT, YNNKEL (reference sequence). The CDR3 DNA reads TGTGCCAGCAGCTACCTTTCAGGGGGCAATGGCTACACCTTC. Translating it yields CASSYLSGGNGYTF.

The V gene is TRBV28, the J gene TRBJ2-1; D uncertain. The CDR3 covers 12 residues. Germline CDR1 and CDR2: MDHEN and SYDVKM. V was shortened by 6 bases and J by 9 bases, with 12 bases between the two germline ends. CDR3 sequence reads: CASRLSLFEQFF. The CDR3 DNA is TGTGCCAGCAGATTGTCCCTTTTTGAGCAGTTCTTC.

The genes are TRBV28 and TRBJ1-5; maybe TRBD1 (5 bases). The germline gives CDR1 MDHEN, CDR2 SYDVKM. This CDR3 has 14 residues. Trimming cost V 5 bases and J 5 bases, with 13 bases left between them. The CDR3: CASSLRVNYQPQHF. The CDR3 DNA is TGTGCCAGCAGTCTCAGGGTGAATTATCAGCCCCAGCATTTT.

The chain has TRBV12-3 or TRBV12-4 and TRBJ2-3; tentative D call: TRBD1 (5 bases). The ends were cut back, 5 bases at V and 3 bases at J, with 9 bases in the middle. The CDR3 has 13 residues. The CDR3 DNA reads TGTGCCAGCAGTATAAGACAGACAGATACGCAGTATTTT. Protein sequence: CASSIRQTDTQYF.

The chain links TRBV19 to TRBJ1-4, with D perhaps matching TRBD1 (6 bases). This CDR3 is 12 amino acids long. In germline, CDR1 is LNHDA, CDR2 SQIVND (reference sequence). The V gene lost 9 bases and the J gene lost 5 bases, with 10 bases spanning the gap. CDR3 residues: CARSQGNEKLFF. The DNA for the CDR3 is TGTGCCAGGTCACAGGGAAATGAAAAACTGTTTTTT.

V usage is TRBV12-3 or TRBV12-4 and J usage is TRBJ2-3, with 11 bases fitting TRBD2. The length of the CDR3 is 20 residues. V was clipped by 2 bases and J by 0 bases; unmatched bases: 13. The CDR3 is CASSLSWVAGGSGSTDTQYF. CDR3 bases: TGTGCCAGCAGTTTAAGTTGGGTAGCGGGAGGGTCCGGTAGCACAGATACGCAGTATTTT.

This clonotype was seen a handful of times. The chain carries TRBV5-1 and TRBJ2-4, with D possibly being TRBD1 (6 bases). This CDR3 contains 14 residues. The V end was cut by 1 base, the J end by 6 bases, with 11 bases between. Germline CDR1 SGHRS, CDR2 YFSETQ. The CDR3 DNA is TGCGCCAGCAGCTTGACGGACAGCTCAAACATTCAGTACTTC. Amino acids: CASSLTDSSNIQYF.

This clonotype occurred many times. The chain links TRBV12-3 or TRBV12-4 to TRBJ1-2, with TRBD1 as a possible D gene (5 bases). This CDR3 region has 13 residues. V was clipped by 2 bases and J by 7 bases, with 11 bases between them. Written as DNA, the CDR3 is TGTGCCAGCAGTTTACGGCAGGGTAGTGGCTACACCTTC. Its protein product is CASSLRQGSGYTF.